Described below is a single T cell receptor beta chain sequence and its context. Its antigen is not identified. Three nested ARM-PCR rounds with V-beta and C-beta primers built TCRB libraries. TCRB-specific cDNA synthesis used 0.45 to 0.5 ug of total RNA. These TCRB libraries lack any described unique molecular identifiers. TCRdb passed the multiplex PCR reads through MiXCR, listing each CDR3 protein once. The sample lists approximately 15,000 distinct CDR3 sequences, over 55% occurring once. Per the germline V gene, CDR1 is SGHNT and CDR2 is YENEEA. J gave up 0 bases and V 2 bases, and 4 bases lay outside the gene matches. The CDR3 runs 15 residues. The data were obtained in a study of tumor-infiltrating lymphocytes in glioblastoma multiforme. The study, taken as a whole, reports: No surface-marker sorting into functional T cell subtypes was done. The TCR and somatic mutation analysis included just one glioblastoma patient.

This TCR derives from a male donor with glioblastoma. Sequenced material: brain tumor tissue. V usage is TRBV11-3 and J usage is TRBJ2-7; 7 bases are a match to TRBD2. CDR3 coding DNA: TGTGCCAGCAGCTTATTGGGAGGGAGCTCCTACGAGCAGTACTTC. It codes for CASSLLGGSSYEQYF.